This T cell receptor beta chain is from a study of vaccination and CD4 T cells after COVID-19. Study details: Stimulation of the cells used overlapping spike peptide pools from SARS-CoV-2 and from the common cold coronaviruses HCoV-NL63, HCoV-OC43 and HCoV-229E.

Germline V lookup: CDR1 SEHNR, CDR2 FQNEAQ (reference sequence). V lost 4 bases and J lost 1; bases outside the gene matches: 5. The CDR3 is 15 amino acids. Cultured CD4+ T cell DNA was sequenced using the Oncomine TCR Beta short-read assay. In TCRdb, the PCR reads were re-called with MiXCR into one record per CDR3 protein. The table records roughly 17,000 distinct CDR3 sequences, around 53% of them present only once. Findings of the study overall: The cohort comprised relatively few convalescent patients, and no early post-infection timepoints were analyzed.

As to treatment: roughly ten-day PBMC culture with coronavirus spike peptide pools or control peptides (ViraFEST assay). This clonotype showed up just a few times. Its target is not known. The chain combines TRBV7-9 with TRBJ2-3; 7 nucleotides align to TRBD2. The sequence was collected from a human donor who had recovered from COVID-19. The sequencing used CD4+ T cells from blood, cultured in vitro, collected before SARS-CoV-2 vaccination. CDR3 nucleotide sequence: TGTGCCAGCAGCTCCGGGACTATCGGCACAGATACGCAGTATTTT. Translated, it gives CASSSGTIGTDTQYF.